The entry below gives a single T cell receptor (beta chain) sequence along with its context. The antigen remains undetermined. This CDR3 contains 14 residues. The J segment lost 4 bases and the V segment lost 6 bases, leaving 8 bases of the junction unmatched. CDR1 and CDR2 (germline): DFQATT, SNEGSKA (reference sequence). TCRbeta library construction was performed incorporating unique molecular identifiers. MiXCR, run by TCRdb on the PCR reads, gives a single entry per CDR3 protein. The sample lists some 450,000 distinct CDR3 sequences, 43% occurring once. The data belong to a study of T-cell reconstitution after alpha-beta-depleted transplantation in children. General study findings and limits: Several hundred expanded graft clones reportedly were the source of alpha-beta T cells about two months after transplant.

The chain has TRBV20-1 and TRBJ2-4; 8 nucleotides align to TRBD2. This sample comprised PBMCs, obtained before TCRalphabeta/CD19-depleted stem cell transplant. This receptor was taken from a girl aged 2 to 9 with aplastic anemia, due to receive a stem cell transplant. The CDR3 loop reads CSALTRGAKNIQYF. The CDR3 nucleotides read TGCAGTGCCCTAACGCGGGGGGCGAAAAACATTCAGTACTTC.